This is a list of T cell receptor beta chains from one sample in a study of human T cells and chemical hapten exposure. TCRdb processed the RACE reads anew with MiXCR; each CDR3 protein has one entry. The profile shows some 31,000 distinct CDR3 sequences, roughly 5% of them singletons. What was sequenced was whole blood. These receptors were collected from a human donor in good health. Some clones in this sample may be carry-over from other donors' samples. CDR3s include the opening cysteine and the closing phenylalanine or tryptophan. Fields, in order: J gene, D gene, clone size, V gene, CDR3 protein, CDR3 DNA. D genes are given only for firm matches. Clone size, where shown, is once, few, many, or a class for clones that have expanded.

TRBJ1-2	NA	many	TRBV15	CATSRDGAAIYGYTF	TGTGCCACCAGCAGAGACGGGGCGGCTATCTATGGCTACACCTTC
TRBJ1-6	TRBD1	many	TRBV28	CASSSRTGGNSPLHF	TGTGCCAGCAGTTCCAGGACAGGGGGGAATTCACCCCTCCACTTT
TRBJ2-2	NA	many	TRBV15	CATSRDKGFTGELFF	TGTGCCACCAGCAGAGATAAGGGTTTCACCGGGGAGCTGTTTTTT
TRBJ2-3	TRBD2	NA	TRBV7-9	CASSGQPGLAGSDTQYF	TGTGCCAGCAGCGGACAACCGGGACTAGCGGGGTCAGATACGCAGTATTTT
TRBJ1-6	NA	many	TRBV12-3/TRBV12-4	CASSPGSYNSPLHF	TGTGCCAGCAGTCCAGGGTCCTATAATTCACCCCTCCACTTT
TRBJ1-5	NA	many	TRBV7-9	CASSLVEDQPQHF	TGTGCCAGCAGCTTAGTAGAGGATCAGCCCCAGCATTTT
TRBJ2-2	NA	many	TRBV6-4	CASSDSIGSNTGELFF	TGTGCCAGCAGTGACTCAATAGGCTCGAACACCGGGGAGCTGTTTTTT
TRBJ1-1	NA	few	TRBV6-5	CASSYIGMNTEAFF	TGTGCCAGCAGTTATATTGGGATGAACACTGAAGCTTTCTTT
TRBJ2-1	TRBD2	few	TRBV6-2/TRBV6-3	CASSPSGSGDEQFF	TGTGCCAGCAGCCCTAGCGGGAGTGGGGATGAGCAGTTCTTC
TRBJ1-1	TRBD1	many	TRBV4-3	CASSRDREAEAFF	TGCGCCAGCAGCCGTGACAGGGAGGCTGAAGCTTTCTTT
TRBJ2-3	TRBD2	many	TRBV20-1	CSAPPSGGSYSTDTQYF	TGCAGTGCTCCCCCTAGCGGGGGGTCTTACAGCACAGATACGCAGTATTTT
TRBJ1-1	TRBD1	NA	TRBV6-5	CASTQGGGAEAFF	TGTGCCAGCACCCAGGGGGGGGGCGCGGAAGCTTTCTTT
TRBJ1-5	TRBD1	medium-sized	TRBV25-1	CATLDRENGQPQHF	TGTGCCACCCTCGACAGGGAGAACGGTCAGCCCCAGCATTTT
TRBJ1-1	TRBD1	many	TRBV20-1	CSASGQMNTEAFF	TGCAGTGCTTCGGGACAGATGAACACTGAAGCTTTCTTT
TRBJ2-3	TRBD1	many	TRBV2	CASRRDRGFDTQYF	TGTGCCAGCAGGCGGGACAGGGGATTCGATACGCAGTATTTT
TRBJ1-2	NA	many	TRBV5-1	CASSLNQGDGYTF	TGCGCCAGCAGCTTGAATCAGGGTGATGGCTACACCTTC
TRBJ2-2	TRBD2	many	TRBV9	CASSVGLAGGLGGELFF	TGTGCCAGCAGCGTAGGACTAGCGGGGGGATTAGGCGGGGAGCTGTTTTTT
TRBJ2-1	NA	many	TRBV21-1	CASSQTGRFF	TGTGCCAGCAGCCAGACAGGAAGGTTCTTC
TRBJ1-4	NA	many	TRBV28	CASSLNQGSNEKLFF	TGTGCCAGCAGTTTAAATCAGGGGTCTAATGAAAAACTGTTTTTT
TRBJ1-2	NA	few	TRBV20-1	CSASSGHYGYTF	TGCAGTGCGTCTTCGGGTCACTATGGCTACACCTTC
TRBJ2-3	NA	many	TRBV7-8	CASSLATGQLGDTQYF	TGTGCCAGCAGCTTAGCTACCGGACAGTTAGGAGATACGCAGTATTTT
TRBJ2-4	NA	few	TRBV30	CAWSQTIAKNIQYF	TGTGCCTGGAGCCAAACAATAGCCAAAAACATTCAGTACTTC
TRBJ1-1	NA	few	TRBV2	CAGSVREGPSEAFF	TGTGCCGGCAGTGTAAGGGAGGGGCCCTCCGAAGCTTTCTTT
TRBJ1-1	NA	NA	TRBV6-6	CASRFGDTEAFF	TGTGCCAGCAGGTTCGGGGACACTGAAGCTTTCTTT
TRBJ1-2	NA	many	TRBV5-5	CASSLSTAYGYTF	TGTGCCAGCAGCTTGTCGACAGCCTATGGCTACACCTTC
TRBJ2-1	NA	many	TRBV30	CAWSVLVGRNNEQFF	TGTGCCTGGAGTGTACTCGTCGGCAGAAACAATGAGCAGTTCTTC
TRBJ2-1	TRBD1	many	TRBV24-1	CATSESRTGEQFF	TGTGCCACCAGTGAATCTCGGACAGGAGAGCAGTTCTTC
TRBJ2-1	TRBD2	many	TRBV20-1	CSARATSGDYNEQFF	TGCAGTGCTAGAGCAACTAGCGGGGACTACAATGAGCAGTTCTTC
TRBJ2-3	TRBD2	many	TRBV10-3	CAISTSGVTDTQYF	TGTGCCATCAGTACAAGCGGGGTAACAGATACGCAGTATTTT
TRBJ2-1	TRBD1	many	TRBV5-5	CASSLGRDRQFF	TGTGCCAGCAGCTTGGGAAGGGACAGGCAGTTCTTC
TRBJ1-6	NA	few	TRBV7-2	CASSLGTESPLHF	TGTGCCAGCAGCTTAGGGACAGAATCACCCCTCCACTTT